This T cell receptor (beta chain) is drawn from a study of blood T cells in healthy people across ages. From germline, CDR1 is DFQATT and CDR2 SNEGSKA (reference sequence). The ends were cut back, 5 bases at V and 2 bases at J, with 10 bases in the middle. The CDR3 is 12 amino acids. This clonotype was observed many times. Its antigen is as yet unknown. Study-level points and caveats: As age increased, TCR beta diversity per million T cells fell in a roughly linear fashion.

Next came a second PCR, run for about 6 to 11 cycles, which used a sample-barcoded 5' primer along with a J-beta primer mix. Every individual sample yielded 2.5 million or more paired-end reads (each containing CDR3). One entry per CDR3 protein results from TCRdb running MiXCR on the 5' RACE reads. The sample consists of some 1.5 million distinct CDR3 sequences, approximately 39% of them appearing once. Sequenced sample: blood. The rearrangement joins TRBV20-1 to TRBJ2-7; a weak D match, TRBD2 (6 bases). This receptor was taken from a woman under 30 in good health. Here the CDR3 reads CSARTTAYEQYF. CDR3 DNA: TGCAGTGCTCGGACTACCGCCTACGAGCAGTACTTC.